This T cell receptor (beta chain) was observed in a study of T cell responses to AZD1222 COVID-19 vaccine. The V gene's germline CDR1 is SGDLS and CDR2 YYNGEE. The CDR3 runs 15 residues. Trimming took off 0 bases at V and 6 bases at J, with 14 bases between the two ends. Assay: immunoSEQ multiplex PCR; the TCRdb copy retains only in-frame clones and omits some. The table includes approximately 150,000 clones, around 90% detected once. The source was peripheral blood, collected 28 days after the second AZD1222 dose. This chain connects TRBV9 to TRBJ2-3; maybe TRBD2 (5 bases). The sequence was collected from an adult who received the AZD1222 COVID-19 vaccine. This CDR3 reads CASSVAPGMEDTQYF. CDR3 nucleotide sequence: TGTGCCAGCAGCGTAGCCCCCGGGATGGAGGATACGCAGTATTTT.